The 5 T cell receptor beta chains below come from one sample, sequenced in a study of CD8+ T cells in alopecia areata. After isolation, RNA underwent reverse transcription to generate cDNA as the sequencing template. Method: immunoSEQ multiplex PCR; TCRdb's copy keeps in-frame clones and lacks some. The sample consists of approximately 210,000 clones, approximately 67% of them appearing once. Treatment defined: oral pan-JAK inhibitor, 5-10 mg twice daily. The sample was CD4+ T cells sorted from blood, taken around week 46, from a patient treated with tofacitinib. The receptors originated from a human donor with alopecia areata.

Notes on this clone: Additional DNA sequences in this sample encode the identical CDR3. The chain recombines TRBV7-2 with TRBJ2-1; the D gene could be TRBD1 or TRBD2 (5 bases each). From germline, CDR1 is SGHTA and CDR2 FQGNSA. Trimming took off 5 bases at V and 10 bases at J, with 12 bases between the two ends. CDR3 length: 12 residues. This CDR3 is CASSPGRREQFF. CDR3 DNA sequence: TGTGCCAGCAGCCCGGGACGGCGGGAGCAGTTCTTC.

This chain uses TRBV5-1 with TRBJ2-5; maybe TRBD2 (5 bases). The CDR3 sequence is 14 residues long. Trimming took 2 bases from V and 1 from J, leaving 9 bases between them. Germline V CDR1 and CDR2: SGHRS, YFSETQ. Here the CDR3 DNA reads TGCGCCAGCAGCTTCGTCGGGATCCAAGAGACCCAGTACTTC. Protein sequence: CASSFVGIQETQYF. The full variable domain, with the rest looked up from reference TRBV5-1 and TRBJ2-5, is KAGVTQTPRYLIKTRGQQVTLSCSPISGHRSVSWYQQTPGQGLQFLFEYFSETQRNKGNFPGRFSGRQFSNSRSEMNVSTLELGDSALYLCASSFVGIQETQYFGPGTRLLVL.

The chain links TRBV29-1 to TRBJ2-1; D possibly corresponds to TRBD2 (6 bases). In germline, CDR1 is SQVTM, CDR2 ANQGSEA. V dropped 3 bases and J dropped 6 bases, with 9 bases sitting between them. The length of the CDR3 is 12 residues. The CDR3 loop is CSVEEGINEQFF. CDR3 in DNA: TGCAGCGTTGAGGAGGGTATCAATGAGCAGTTCTTC.

This clone was counted ten times or more. The J gene is TRBJ2-7, the V gene TRBV11-2; D is uncertain. This CDR3 is built from 11 residues. Trimming shortened V by 4 bases and J by 4 bases, and 5 bases separated the two germline ends. Germline CDR1 is SGHAT and CDR2 is FQNNGV. CDR3 sequence reads: CASSSTYEQYF. The CDR3 DNA follows: TGTGCCAGCAGCTCTACATACGAGCAGTACTTC.

This clone was counted a few times. The chain links TRBV5-1 to TRBJ1-1; no definite D call. Trimming took off 0 bases at V and 4 bases at J, with 10 bases between the two ends. Germline V lookup: CDR1 SGHRS, CDR2 YFSETQ. The CDR3 contains 14 residues. The CDR3 here is CASSLGRTGTEAFF. Here the CDR3 DNA reads TGCGCCAGCAGCTTGGGGCGGACGGGCACTGAAGCTTTCTTT.